The 23 T cell receptor beta chains reported below all come from one sample, sequenced in a study of blood T cell repertoires in COVID-19. Generated by immunoSEQ multiplex PCR, the TCRdb table keeps only in-frame clones and is missing some. The data contain around 100,000 clones, less than 85% of them singletons. Specimen: peripheral blood. These TCRs come from a man aged 65 to 85 with active or convalescent COVID-19.

The V and J genes are TRBV30 and TRBJ1-5, with 11 bases aligning to TRBD1. CDR1 is GTSNPN and CDR2 is SVGIG in the germline V gene (reference sequence). This CDR3 spans 15 amino acids. Trimming took 1 base from V and 4 from J; bases not matched to a gene: 3. CDR3 residues: CAWSGGQGANQPQHF. CDR3 DNA sequence: TGTGCCTGGAGTGGAGGACAGGGGGCGAATCAGCCCCAGCATTTT.

V gene TRBV2 combines with J gene TRBJ1-4, with a tentative D call TRBD1 (5 bases). Germline-derived CDR1 and CDR2 are SNHLY and FYNNEI. The germline V and J ends were trimmed by 6 bases and 8 bases, with 13 bases remaining between them. This CDR3 contains 13 residues. The CDR3 bases are TGTGCCAGCAGCGGCAGGGCCAGGGAAAAACTGTTTTTT. As protein: CASSGRAREKLFF.

V usage is TRBV7-2 and J usage is TRBJ1-5; 9 bases align to TRBD1. Germline values: CDR1 SGHTA, CDR2 FQGNSA. This CDR3 spans 15 amino acids. After removal of 0 bases from V and 13 bases from J, the junction contained 10 bases not matched to a gene. The CDR3 loop is CASSLAAQGAPHQHF. In nucleotides, the CDR3 is TGTGCCAGCAGCTTAGCGGCACAGGGGGCTCCCCATCAGCATTTT.

The rearrangement links TRBV27 to TRBJ1-1; the D is unclear. V was cut by 6 bases and J by 1 base, with 12 bases left in between. Germline-derived CDR1 and CDR2 are MNHEY and SMNVEV (reference sequence). This CDR3 comprises 14 residues. DNA for the CDR3: TGTGCCAGCAGCCGCCTTGACTGGAACACTGAAGCTTTCTTT. This sequence encodes CASSRLDWNTEAFF.

V gene TRBV5-6 combines with J gene TRBJ1-1; 7 bases align to TRBD1. The CDR3 length is 15 residues. CDR1 and CDR2 from the germline V gene are SGHDT and YYEEEE. J lost 0 bases, V lost 3 bases, and 5 bases had no gene match. CDR3 DNA: TGTGCCAGCAGCTCCCTGACAGGGATGAACACTGAAGCTTTCTTT. This codes for CASSSLTGMNTEAFF.

The chain recombines TRBV11-1 with TRBJ2-7; maybe TRBD1 (6 bases). This CDR3 has 15 amino acids. Trimming pared 5 bases from V and 4 bases from J, leaving 18 bases between. Germline CDR1 reads SGHAT; CDR2 reads FQDESV (reference sequence). The CDR3 nucleotides are TGTGCCAGCAGCCATTACCCTCAGGGGACGTACGAGCAGTACTTC. Translated: CASSHYPQGTYEQYF. Full variable domain (rest looked up from reference TRBV11-1 and TRBJ2-7): EAEVAQSPRYKITEKSQAVAFWCDPISGHATLYWYRQILGQGPELLVQFQDESVVDDSQLPKDRFSAERLKGVDSTLKIQPAELGDSAMYLCASSHYPQGTYEQYFGPGTRLTVT.

This clone was counted once. The chain has TRBV10-3 and TRBJ1-1; 9 nucleotides line up with TRBD1. The CDR3 extends over 13 amino acids. Per germline, CDR1 ENHRY and CDR2 SYGVKD. After removal of 7 bases from V and 3 bases from J, the junction contained 3 bases not matched to a gene. CDR3 bases: TGTGCCATCAATAGGGACAGGGACACTGAAGCTTTCTTT. Encoded protein: CAINRDRDTEAFF.

The chain couples TRBV6-4 to TRBJ1-1; tentative D call: TRBD1 (5 bases). The germline V gene has CDR1 MRHNA and CDR2 SNTAGT. CDR3 length: 13 amino acids. V shed 2 bases and J shed 1 base, with 5 bases lying between them. The CDR3, as DNA: TGTGCCAGCAGTGACCAGGGGAACACTGAAGCTTTCTTT. Residues: CASSDQGNTEAFF.

The J gene is TRBJ2-3, the V gene TRBV24-1; 8 bases map to TRBD1. Germline V lookup: CDR1 KGHDR, CDR2 SFDVKD. With 3 bases clipped from V and 5 bases from J, the junction kept 12 bases outside the gene matches. CDR3 length: 17 residues. CDR3 in amino acids: CATSDTRTGQFEDTQYF. The DNA of the CDR3 is TGTGCCACCAGTGATACCAGGACAGGGCAATTCGAAGATACGCAGTATTTT.

The genes are TRBV28 and TRBJ2-1, with 15 positions matching TRBD2. This CDR3 spans 16 amino acids. V dropped 2 bases and J dropped 7; count of bases not matched to a gene: 3. Germline V gives CDR1 MDHEN, CDR2 SYDVKM. DNA of the CDR3: TGTGCCAGCAGTTTACCCGGGACTAGCGGGAGGAATGAGCAGTTCTTC. Encoded protein: CASSLPGTSGRNEQFF.

The genes are TRBV2 and TRBJ2-3; no reliable D call. This CDR3 is 14 amino acids long. Trimming pared 5 bases from V and 5 bases from J, leaving 14 bases between. CDR1 and CDR2 from the germline V gene are SNHLY and FYNNEI. The CDR3 region has the DNA TGTGCCAGCAGTTCGTCTAGTCTTCAAGATACGCAGTATTTT. It translates to CASSSSSLQDTQYF.

Here the CDR3 DNA reads TGTGCCAGCGGAGGTGGGGGGAGCCGATACAATGAGCAGTTCTTC. Translating gives CASGGGGSRYNEQFF. The gene calls are TRBV27 and TRBJ2-1; D perhaps matches TRBD2 (6 bases). There are 15 residues in the CDR3. Germline CDR1 is MNHEY and CDR2 is SMNVEV (reference sequence). Trimming stripped 8 bases from V and 4 bases from J, with 18 bases between.

This clone was seen just once. This rearrangement joins TRBV5-6 to TRBJ2-7, with 11 bases fitting TRBD1. This CDR3 spans 16 amino acids. Looked up from germline, CDR1 is SGHDT and CDR2 is YYEEEE. With 3 bases clipped from V and 4 bases from J, the junction kept 9 bases outside the gene matches. CDR3 DNA sequence: TGTGCCAGCAGCTCGGGGACAGGGGGGACTTTATACGAGCAGTACTTC. Its translation is CASSSGTGGTLYEQYF.

The chain combines TRBV10-3 with TRBJ1-1; D is perhaps TRBD1 (6 bases). This CDR3 is 13 amino acids long. The germline V gene encodes CDR1 ENHRY and CDR2 SYGVKD. The V and J ends lost 11 bases and 1 base respectively, with 14 bases between them. DNA for the CDR3: TGTGCCGCAACAGGGATCGGGAACACTGAAGCTTTCTTT. As protein: CAATGIGNTEAFF.

The V and J genes are TRBV6-5 and TRBJ1-5; 9 bases align to TRBD1. Trimming at V came to 6 bases and at J to 2 bases, leaving 2 bases not matched to a gene. CDR3 length: 14 amino acids. Germline values: CDR1 MNHEY, CDR2 SVGAGI. CDR3 nucleotides: TGTGCCAGCAGAAGGGACAGGGGCAATCAGCCCCAGCATTTT. The encoded protein is CASRRDRGNQPQHF.

V is TRBV5-1 and J is TRBJ1-6; 7 positions match TRBD1. Trimming at V came to 2 bases and at J to 9 bases, leaving 11 bases not matched to a gene. The CDR3 is made up of 16 amino acids. CDR1 is SGHRS and CDR2 is YFSETQ in the germline V gene. CDR3 in amino acids: CASSFYGQAVGSPLHF. Here the CDR3 DNA reads TGCGCCAGCAGCTTTTATGGACAGGCCGTAGGTTCACCCCTCCACTTT.

Points on this clone: The identical CDR3 is also encoded by other nucleotide sequences in the sample. This sequence joins TRBV7-2 and TRBJ1-2; D possibly corresponds to TRBD1 (6 bases). Germline lookup yields CDR1 SGHTA and CDR2 FQGNSA. The CDR3 contains 13 residues. V lost 4 bases and J lost 2, with 8 bases in between. CDR3 nucleotide sequence: TGTGCCAGCAGCTATGACAGGAACTATGGCTACACCTTC. Protein: CASSYDRNYGYTF.

The chain is built from TRBV6-6 and TRBJ1-2; D may be TRBD1 (5 bases). Germline V gene sequence: CDR1 MNHNY, CDR2 SVGAGI (reference sequence). The CDR3 length is 14 residues. The V end was cut by 0 bases, the J end by 8 bases, with 13 bases between. CDR3 DNA sequence: TGTGCCAGCAGTTACTCAATGGGGGAGGGAGGCTACACCTTC. This translates into CASSYSMGEGGYTF.

The chain joins TRBV4-1 to TRBJ2-5; no firm D call. CDR1 and CDR2 (germline): MGHRA, YSYEKL. The CDR3 spans 13 residues. The V gene lost 1 base and the J gene lost 2 bases, with 5 bases spanning the gap. The CDR3 bases are TGCGCCAGCAGCCAAGTACTTCAAGAGACCCAGTACTTC. This codes for CASSQVLQETQYF.

The chain uses TRBV12-5 and TRBJ1-2, with 7 bases fitting TRBD1. V shed 5 bases, J shed 2 bases, and the junction held 2 bases outside the gene matches. Per the germline V gene, CDR1 is LGHNT and CDR2 is FRNRAP. CDR3 length: 13 amino acids. The CDR3: CASGPTGNYGYTF. The CDR3 region has the DNA TGTGCTAGTGGTCCGACAGGGAACTATGGCTACACCTTC.

The V and J genes are TRBV5-1 and TRBJ1-6, with 9 nucleotides matching TRBD1. Germline V gene lookup returns CDR1 SGHRS and CDR2 YFSETQ. V shed 0 bases, J shed 10 bases, and the junction held 11 bases outside the gene matches. The CDR3 consists of 17 residues. In nucleotides, the CDR3 is TGCGCCAGCAGCTTGGATCCCGGAGGACAGGGGTCCTCACCCCTCCACTTT. The encoded protein is CASSLDPGGQGSSPLHF.

The gene calls are TRBV10-1 and TRBJ1-1; the match to TRBD1 covers 9 bases. This CDR3 contains 12 residues. The germline CDR1 and CDR2 sequences are WNHNN and SYGVQD (reference sequence). After removal of 2 bases from V and 11 bases from J, the junction contained 3 bases not matched to a gene. The CDR3 nucleotides are TGCGCCAGCAGTGAGACCGACAGGGGGGCTTTCTTT. Protein sequence: CASSETDRGAFF.

V usage is TRBV19 and J usage is TRBJ1-1; a weak D match, TRBD1 (6 bases). Trimming cost V 4 bases and J 3 bases, with 15 bases left between them. CDR1 is LNHDA and CDR2 is SQIVND in the germline V gene (reference sequence). The CDR3 loop spans 15 amino acids. In DNA form, the CDR3 reads TGTGCCAGTAGTAGAAATGGACAGATAGACACTGAAGCTTTCTTT. Encoded protein: CASSRNGQIDTEAFF.